These T cell receptor beta chains were read from a single sample in a study of neoadjuvant anti-PD-1 for oral cavity cancer. Data came from immunoSEQ multiplex PCR; TCRdb stores just in-frame clones and leaves some out. In the table there are about 68,000 clones, about 85% of which are singletons. This material consisted of PBMCs, taken after nivolumab (anti-PD-1) treatment. These receptors originate from a person aged 40 to 85 with oral cavity squamous cell carcinoma. CDR3s include the opening cysteine and the closing phenylalanine or tryptophan. The D gene is left open where the match is weak. Size is omitted from some rows. Given values are once, few, many or a class for expanded clones.

size: once; D: NA; J: TRBJ1-1; V: TRBV28; CDR3: CASSFLRFNTEAFF; DNA: TGTGCCAGCAGTTTTCTCAGATTTAACACTGAAGCTTTCTTT
size: NA; D: NA; J: TRBJ2-5; V: TRBV2; CDR3: CASRGGTGLTQETQYF; DNA: TGTGCCAGCAGGGGAGGGACAGGCTTGACTCAAGAGACCCAGTACTTC
size: NA; D: NA; J: TRBJ2-1; V: TRBV5-6; CDR3: CASRQGSYNEQFF; DNA: TGTGCCAGCAGGCAGGGGTCCTACAATGAGCAGTTCTTC
size: NA; D: NA; J: TRBJ1-2; V: TRBV7-9; CDR3: CASSLGTYYGYTF; DNA: TGTGCCAGCAGCTTAGGGACGTACTATGGCTACACCTTC
size: NA; D: NA; J: TRBJ2-7; V: TRBV9; CDR3: CASSPGGLAAHEQYF; DNA: TGTGCCAGCAGCCCCGGAGGGCTAGCCGCCCACGAGCAGTACTTC
size: NA; D: NA; J: TRBJ1-1; V: TRBV7-9; CDR3: CASSRDTRGTEAFF; DNA: TGTGCCAGCAGCCGTGATACTCGAGGCACTGAAGCTTTCTTT
size: NA; D: NA; J: TRBJ1-1; V: TRBV30; CDR3: CAWNTGSGRAFF; DNA: TGTGCCTGGAACACAGGATCCGGACGGGCTTTCTTT
size: NA; D: NA; J: TRBJ2-1; V: TRBV11-1; CDR3: CASSLGPGNEQFF; DNA: TGTGCCAGCAGCTTAGGTCCTGGCAATGAGCAGTTCTTC
size: NA; D: NA; J: TRBJ1-3; V: TRBV6-1; CDR3: CASSEARISGNTIYF; DNA: TGTGCCAGCAGTGAAGCGAGGATCTCTGGAAACACCATATATTTT
size: NA; D: NA; J: TRBJ1-4; V: TRBV6-5; CDR3: CASKIGRGEKLFF; DNA: TGTGCCAGCAAGATCGGGCGCGGAGAAAAACTGTTTTTT
size: NA; D: NA; J: TRBJ2-2; V: TRBV28; CDR3: CASSFQGLNTGELFF; DNA: TGTGCCAGCAGTTTTCAGGGCTTGAACACCGGGGAGCTGTTTTTT
size: once; D: NA; J: TRBJ2-7; V: TRBV10-3; CDR3: CAISEGPRGNEQYF; DNA: TGTGCCATCAGTGAAGGACCCCGAGGGAACGAGCAGTACTTC
size: NA; D: NA; J: TRBJ2-7; V: TRBV5-1; CDR3: CASSFGPTLTSSYEQYF; DNA: TGCGCCAGCAGCTTCGGCCCAACCTTAACCAGCTCCTACGAGCAGTACTTC
size: NA; D: NA; J: TRBJ2-4; V: TRBV19; CDR3: CASKGPFGDLPWYF; DNA: TGTGCCAGTAAGGGGCCGTTTGGGGACCTCCCTTGGTACTTC
size: NA; D: NA; J: TRBJ2-5; V: TRBV5-1; CDR3: CASSLYGERQETQYF; DNA: TGCGCCAGCAGCCTATACGGGGAACGCCAAGAGACCCAGTACTTC
size: NA; D: TRBD1; J: TRBJ1-1; V: TRBV10-2; CDR3: CASSSGQVNTEAFF; DNA: TGCGCCAGCAGTTCGGGACAGGTGAACACTGAAGCTTTCTTT
size: NA; D: TRBD1; J: TRBJ2-7; V: TRBV27; CDR3: CASSLSGTGAFLGQYF; DNA: TGTGCCAGCAGTTTATCCGGGACAGGTGCCTTCCTCGGGCAGTACTTC
size: NA; D: NA; J: TRBJ2-3; V: TRBV7-2; CDR3: CASSLAALTDTQYF; DNA: TGTGCCAGCAGCTTAGCCGCCCTCACAGATACGCAGTATTTT
size: NA; D: NA; J: TRBJ1-5; V: TRBV7-2; CDR3: CASSSTGAVNQPQHF; DNA: TGTGCCAGCAGCTCTACGGGGGCAGTCAATCAGCCCCAGCATTTT
size: NA; D: TRBD1; J: TRBJ1-5; V: TRBV7-9; CDR3: CASSVGQGDNQPQHF; DNA: TGTGCCAGCAGCGTCGGACAGGGCGATAATCAGCCCCAGCATTTT
size: NA; D: TRBD1; J: TRBJ2-1; V: TRBV19; CDR3: CASTAGQGGNEQFF; DNA: TGTGCCAGTACCGCTGGACAGGGAGGCAATGAGCAGTTCTTC
size: NA; D: NA; J: TRBJ2-5; V: TRBV6-5; CDR3: CASSYSTGEETQYF; DNA: TGTGCCAGCAGTTACTCGACGGGGGAAGAGACCCAGTACTTC
size: NA; D: NA; J: TRBJ1-2; V: TRBV2; CDR3: CASSRGRQSYGYTF; DNA: TGTGCCAGCAGTCGAGGGCGACAGTCCTATGGCTACACCTTC
size: NA; D: NA; J: TRBJ2-2; V: TRBV11-3; CDR3: CASSLASNTGELFF; DNA: TGTGCCAGCAGCTTAGCGTCGAACACCGGGGAGCTGTTTTTT
size: NA; D: TRBD2; J: TRBJ2-5; V: TRBV5-6; CDR3: CASSLWGGINNPRRTQYF; DNA: TGTGCCAGCAGCTTGTGGGGAGGGATAAACAACCCAAGACGGACCCAGTACTTC
size: NA; D: TRBD2; J: TRBJ2-1; V: TRBV5-1; CDR3: CASSLVGRVLLAGLEQFF; DNA: TGCGCCAGCAGCTTGGTCGGTCGCGTGTTACTAGCGGGACTGGAGCAGTTCTTC
size: NA; D: TRBD2; J: TRBJ2-1; V: TRBV6-5; CDR3: CASSYSTSGRANEQFF; DNA: TGTGCCAGCAGTTACTCGACTAGCGGGAGGGCCAATGAGCAGTTCTTC
size: NA; D: NA; J: TRBJ1-5; V: TRBV2; CDR3: CASSPGQTNQPQHF; DNA: TGTGCCAGCAGTCCCGGACAGACCAATCAGCCCCAGCATTTT
size: NA; D: TRBD1; J: TRBJ1-5; V: TRBV2; CDR3: CASTTGGEGQPQHF; DNA: TGTGCCAGCACGACAGGGGGCGAGGGTCAGCCCCAGCATTTT
size: NA; D: TRBD2; J: TRBJ2-5; V: TRBV9; CDR3: CASSAAGTSGETQYF; DNA: TGTGCCAGCAGCGCGGCCGGGACTAGCGGGGAGACCCAGTACTTC
size: NA; D: TRBD1; J: TRBJ1-5; V: TRBV25-1; CDR3: CASGQGNQPQHF; DNA: TGTGCCAGCGGACAGGGGAATCAGCCCCAGCATTTT
size: NA; D: NA; J: TRBJ2-7; V: TRBV6-5; CDR3: CASSYSFAYEQYF; DNA: TGTGCCAGCAGTTACTCTTTCGCTTACGAGCAGTACTTC
size: once; D: NA; J: TRBJ2-1; V: TRBV11-1; CDR3: CASSPHEGGSYNEQFF; DNA: TGTGCCAGCAGCCCCCACGAAGGGGGCTCCTACAATGAGCAGTTCTTC
size: once; D: TRBD1; J: TRBJ1-5; V: TRBV28; CDR3: CASSPLTGGNQPQHF; DNA: TGTGCCAGCAGTCCCTTAACAGGGGGTAATCAGCCCCAGCATTTT
size: NA; D: NA; J: TRBJ2-6; V: TRBV28; CDR3: CASTGWGAGANVLTF; DNA: TGTGCCAGCACAGGTTGGGGCGCTGGGGCCAACGTCCTGACTTTC
size: NA; D: TRBD1; J: TRBJ1-1; V: TRBV7-8; CDR3: CASSLERGRTEAFF; DNA: TGTGCCAGCAGCTTAGAGAGGGGGCGAACTGAAGCTTTCTTT
size: NA; D: NA; J: TRBJ2-7; V: TRBV7-9; CDR3: CASSPPASASYEQYF; DNA: TGTGCCAGCAGCCCCCCGGCCAGCGCGTCCTACGAGCAGTACTTC